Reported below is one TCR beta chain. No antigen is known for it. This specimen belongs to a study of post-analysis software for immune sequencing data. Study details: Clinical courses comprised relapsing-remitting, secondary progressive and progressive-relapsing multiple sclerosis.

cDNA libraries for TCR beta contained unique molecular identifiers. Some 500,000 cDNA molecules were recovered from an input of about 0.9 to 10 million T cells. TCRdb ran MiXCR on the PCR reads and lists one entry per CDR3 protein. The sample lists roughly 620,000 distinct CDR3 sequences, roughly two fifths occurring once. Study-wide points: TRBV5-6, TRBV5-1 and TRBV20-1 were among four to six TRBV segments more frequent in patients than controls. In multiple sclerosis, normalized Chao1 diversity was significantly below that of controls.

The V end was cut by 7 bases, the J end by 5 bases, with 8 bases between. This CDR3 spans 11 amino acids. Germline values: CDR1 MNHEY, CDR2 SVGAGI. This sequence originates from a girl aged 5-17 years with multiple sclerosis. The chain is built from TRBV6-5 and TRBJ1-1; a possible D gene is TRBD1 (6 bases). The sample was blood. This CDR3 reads CASTQGTEAFF. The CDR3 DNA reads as TGTGCCAGCACCCAGGGGACTGAAGCTTTCTTT.